This TCR beta chain is from a study of T cells in Graves' hyperthyroidism and ophthalmopathy. Whole-study results and caveats: The model forecast ophthalmopathy, anticipating it by a median approximately 6.1 months before onset.

V shed 0 bases, J shed 6 bases, and the junction held 8 bases outside the gene matches. CDR1 ENHRY and CDR2 SYGVKD come from the germline V gene. This CDR3 comprises 16 residues. It was RNA transcripts that yielded the amplified TCR beta CDR3 regions. Initially, a first-round RT-PCR of the TCR CDR3 employed the HTBI primer set. MiXCR was run by TCRdb on the multiplex PCR reads, yielding one entry per CDR3 protein. There are approximately 560,000 distinct CDR3 sequences in the sample; more than 15% occur only once, and less than 9.5% lies in the top ten. The sample holds a few counts of this clonotype. The target antigen is unknown.

Sequenced material: blood. The receptor's source is a woman in her twenties or thirties with Graves' hyperthyroidism. This rearrangement joins TRBV10-3 to TRBJ1-5; 7 bases are a match to TRBD1. CDR3 sequence (DNA): TGTGCCATCAGTGAGTCGGGAGGGGGCAGGTTTCAGCCCCAGCATTTT. It yields the protein CAISESGGGRFQPQHF.